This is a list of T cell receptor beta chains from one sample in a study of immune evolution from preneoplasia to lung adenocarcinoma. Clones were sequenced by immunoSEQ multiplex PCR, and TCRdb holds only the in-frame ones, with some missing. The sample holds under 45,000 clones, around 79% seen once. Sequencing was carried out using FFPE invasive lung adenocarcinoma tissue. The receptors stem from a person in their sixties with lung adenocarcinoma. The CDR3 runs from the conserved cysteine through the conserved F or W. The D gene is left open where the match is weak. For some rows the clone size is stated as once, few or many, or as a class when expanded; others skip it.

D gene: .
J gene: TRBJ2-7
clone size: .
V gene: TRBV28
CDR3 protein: CASSLRMPYEQYF
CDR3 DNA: TGTGCCAGCAGTTTAAGGATGCCCTACGAGCAGTACTTC

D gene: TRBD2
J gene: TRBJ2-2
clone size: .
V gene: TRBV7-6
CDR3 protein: CASSSPLAGGFDTGELFF
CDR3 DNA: TGTGCCAGCAGCTCCCCCCTAGCGGGAGGCTTTGACACCGGGGAGCTGTTTTTT

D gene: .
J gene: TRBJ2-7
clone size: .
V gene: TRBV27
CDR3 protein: CASSFGSGTYEQYF
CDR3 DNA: TGTGCCAGCAGTTTCGGTAGCGGCACCTACGAGCAGTACTTC

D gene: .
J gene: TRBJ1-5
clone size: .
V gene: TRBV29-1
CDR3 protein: CSVLEQGKYSNQPQHF
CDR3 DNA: TGCAGCGTTTTGGAACAGGGAAAGTATAGCAATCAGCCCCAGCATTTT

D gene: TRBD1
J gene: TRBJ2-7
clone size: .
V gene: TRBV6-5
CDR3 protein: CASSTGTANSQQYF
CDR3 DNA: TGTGCCAGCAGCACCGGGACAGCCAACTCCCAGCAGTACTTC

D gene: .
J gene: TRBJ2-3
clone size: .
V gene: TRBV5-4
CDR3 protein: CASSLGGSTDTQYF
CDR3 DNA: TGTGCCAGCAGCTTGGGTGGGAGCACAGATACGCAGTATTTT

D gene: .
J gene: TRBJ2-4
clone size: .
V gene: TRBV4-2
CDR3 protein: CASSQDLGGPKNIQYF
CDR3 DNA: TGTGCCAGCAGCCAAGATCTTGGAGGCCCAAAAAACATTCAGTACTTC

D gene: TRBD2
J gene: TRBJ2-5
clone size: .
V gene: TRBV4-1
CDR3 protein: CASSPRLLAGARETQYF
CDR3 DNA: TGCGCCAGCAGCCCACGTCTTCTAGCGGGAGCACGGGAGACCCAGTACTTC

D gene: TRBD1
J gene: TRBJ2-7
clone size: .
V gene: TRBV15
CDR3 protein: CATSRGTGSYEQYF
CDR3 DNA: TGTGCCACCAGCAGAGGGACAGGGTCCTACGAGCAGTACTTC

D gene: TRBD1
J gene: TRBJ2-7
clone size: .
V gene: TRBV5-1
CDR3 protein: CASSSAAGQGSEEQYF
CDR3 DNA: TGCGCCAGCAGCTCGGCGGCGGGACAGGGTTCTGAGGAGCAGTACTTC

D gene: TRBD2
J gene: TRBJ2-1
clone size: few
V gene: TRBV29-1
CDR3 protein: CSVAGTSGRSSYNEQFF
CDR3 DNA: TGCAGCGTTGCCGGGACTAGCGGGAGAAGTTCCTACAATGAGCAGTTCTTC

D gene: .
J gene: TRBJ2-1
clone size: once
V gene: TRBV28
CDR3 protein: CASKTSGEFREQFF
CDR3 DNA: TGTGCCAGCAAAACATCGGGGGAGTTTCGGGAACAGTTCTTC

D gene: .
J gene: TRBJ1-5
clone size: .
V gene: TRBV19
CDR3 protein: CASSWQRNQPQHF
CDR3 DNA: TGTGCCAGTAGTTGGCAGAGGAATCAGCCCCAGCATTTT

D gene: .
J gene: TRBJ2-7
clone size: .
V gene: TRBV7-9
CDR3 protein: CASSFSDGVGQYF
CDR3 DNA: TGTGCCAGCAGCTTCTCCGACGGGGTCGGGCAGTACTTC

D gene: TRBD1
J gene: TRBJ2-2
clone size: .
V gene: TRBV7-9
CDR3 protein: CASSSRTGSNTGELFF
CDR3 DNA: TGTGCCAGCAGCTCTCGGACAGGTTCGAACACCGGGGAGCTGTTTTTT

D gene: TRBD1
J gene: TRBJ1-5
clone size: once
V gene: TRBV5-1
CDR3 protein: CASSLEGAAQPQHF
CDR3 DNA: TGCGCCAGCAGCTTGGAGGGGGCCGCACAGCCCCAGCATTTT

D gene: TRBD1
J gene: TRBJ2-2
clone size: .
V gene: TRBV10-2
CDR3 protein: CASRPGTAGELFF
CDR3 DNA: TGCGCCAGCAGACCGGGGACAGCCGGGGAGCTGTTTTTT

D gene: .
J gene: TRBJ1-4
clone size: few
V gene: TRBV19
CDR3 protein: CASSIAGEKLFF
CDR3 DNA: TGTGCCAGTAGTATTGCGGGGGAAAAACTGTTTTTT

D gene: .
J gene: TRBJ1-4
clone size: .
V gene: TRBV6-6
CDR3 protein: CASSRPLEKLFF
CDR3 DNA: TGTGCCAGCAGTCGGCCGCTCGAAAAACTGTTTTTT

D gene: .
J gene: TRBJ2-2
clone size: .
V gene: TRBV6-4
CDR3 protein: CASSERGGTGELFF
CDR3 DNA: TGTGCCAGCAGTGAGCGGGGAGGCACCGGGGAGCTGTTTTTT

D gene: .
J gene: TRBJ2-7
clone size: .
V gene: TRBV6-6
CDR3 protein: CASSYTYEQYF
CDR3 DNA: TGTGCCAGCAGTTACACCTACGAGCAGTACTTC

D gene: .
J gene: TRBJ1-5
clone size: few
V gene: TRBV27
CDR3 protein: CASSSKLELGQPQHF
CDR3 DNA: TGTGCCAGCAGTTCCAAGCTAGAGTTGGGGCAGCCCCAGCATTTT

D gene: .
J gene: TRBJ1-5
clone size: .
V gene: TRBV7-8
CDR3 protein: CASSLASNQPQHF
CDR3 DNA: TGTGCCAGCAGCTTAGCCAGCAATCAGCCCCAGCATTTT

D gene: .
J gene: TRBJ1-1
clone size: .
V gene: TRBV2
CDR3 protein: CASRQSRTEAFF
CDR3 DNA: TGTGCCAGCAGACAGAGCCGCACTGAAGCTTTCTTT

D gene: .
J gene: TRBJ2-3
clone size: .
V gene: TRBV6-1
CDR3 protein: CASSLGRVSDTQYF
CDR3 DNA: TGTGCCAGCAGTTTAGGCAGGGTATCAGATACGCAGTATTTT

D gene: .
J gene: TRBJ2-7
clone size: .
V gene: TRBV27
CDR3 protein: CASSPNSYEQYF
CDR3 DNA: TGTGCCAGCAGTCCAAACTCCTACGAGCAGTACTTC

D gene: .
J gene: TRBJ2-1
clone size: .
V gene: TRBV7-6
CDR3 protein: CASSPGPPFHEQFF
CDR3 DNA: TGTGCCAGCAGCCCGGGACCCCCTTTCCATGAGCAGTTCTTC

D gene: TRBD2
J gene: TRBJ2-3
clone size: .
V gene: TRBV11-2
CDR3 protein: CASSQLAGRNTQYF
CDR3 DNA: TGTGCCAGCAGCCAGCTAGCGGGGCGGAATACGCAGTATTTT

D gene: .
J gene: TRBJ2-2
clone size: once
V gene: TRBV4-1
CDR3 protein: CASSQVSANTGELFF
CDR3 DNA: TGCGCCAGCAGCCAAGTTAGCGCGAACACCGGGGAGCTGTTTTTT

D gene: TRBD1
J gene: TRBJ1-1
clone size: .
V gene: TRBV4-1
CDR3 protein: CASSQGGLDRDNEAFF
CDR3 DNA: TGCGCCAGCAGCCAAGGGGGACTAGACAGGGACAATGAAGCTTTCTTT

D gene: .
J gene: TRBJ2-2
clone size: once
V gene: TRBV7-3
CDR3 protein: CASSLKNTGELFF
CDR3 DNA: TGTGCCAGCAGCTTAAAGAACACCGGGGAGCTGTTTTTT

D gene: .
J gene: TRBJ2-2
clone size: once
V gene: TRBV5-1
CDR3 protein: CASSFRGRANTGELFF
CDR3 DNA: TGCGCCAGCAGTTTCCGGGGCCGAGCGAACACCGGGGAGCTGTTTTTT

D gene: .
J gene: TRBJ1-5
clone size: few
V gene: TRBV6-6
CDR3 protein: CASSYFDQPQHF
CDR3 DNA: TGTGCCAGCAGTTACTTTGATCAGCCCCAGCATTTT

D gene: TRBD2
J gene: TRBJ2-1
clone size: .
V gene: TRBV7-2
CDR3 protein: CASSSGLAGGEQFF
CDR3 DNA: TGTGCCAGCAGCTCGGGACTAGCGGGCGGTGAGCAGTTCTTC

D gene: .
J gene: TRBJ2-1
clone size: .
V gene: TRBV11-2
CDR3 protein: CASSLVYSSSYNEQFF
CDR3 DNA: TGTGCCAGCAGCTTAGTTTACTCGAGCTCCTACAATGAGCAGTTCTTC

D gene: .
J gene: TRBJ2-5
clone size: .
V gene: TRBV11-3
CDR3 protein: CASSLTRETQYF
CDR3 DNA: TGTGCCAGCAGCTTAACGCGGGAGACCCAGTACTTC

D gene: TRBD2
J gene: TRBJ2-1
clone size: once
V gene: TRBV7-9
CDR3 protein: CASVSGRAGEQFF
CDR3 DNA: TGTGCCAGCGTTAGCGGGAGGGCAGGGGAGCAGTTCTTC

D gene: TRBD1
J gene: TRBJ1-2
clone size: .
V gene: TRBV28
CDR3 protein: CASSFGTGDGYTF
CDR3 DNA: TGTGCCAGCAGTTTTGGGACAGGGGATGGCTACACCTTC

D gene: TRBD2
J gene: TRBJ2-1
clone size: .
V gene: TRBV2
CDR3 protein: CASSKGLAGTSEQFF
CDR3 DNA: TGTGCCAGTTCGAAGGGACTAGCGGGAACGAGTGAGCAGTTCTTC

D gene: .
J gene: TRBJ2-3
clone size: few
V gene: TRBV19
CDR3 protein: CASSISREPTDTQYF
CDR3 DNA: TGTGCCAGTAGTATAAGCCGGGAACCCACAGATACGCAGTATTTT

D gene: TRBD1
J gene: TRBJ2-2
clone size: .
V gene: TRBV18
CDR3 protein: CASSPDRVSTGELFF
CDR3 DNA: TGTGCCAGCTCACCCGACAGGGTTTCCACCGGGGAGCTGTTTTTT

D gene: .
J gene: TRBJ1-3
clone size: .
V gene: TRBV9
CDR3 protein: CASSAQVGARGNTIYF
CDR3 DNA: TGTGCCAGCAGCGCTCAGGTGGGGGCGAGGGGAAACACCATATATTTT

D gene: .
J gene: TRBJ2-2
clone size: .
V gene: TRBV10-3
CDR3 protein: CAISEGAGELFF
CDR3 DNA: TGTGCCATCAGTGAGGGCGCCGGGGAGCTGTTTTTT

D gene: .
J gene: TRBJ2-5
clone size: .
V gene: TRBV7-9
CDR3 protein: CASSLQALQETQYF
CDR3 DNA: TGTGCCAGCAGCTTACAGGCCCTCCAAGAGACCCAGTACTTC